Listed below are T cell receptor beta chains from one sample, sequenced in a study of T cells after yellow fever vaccination. MiXCR, run by TCRdb on the 5' RACE reads, gives a single entry per CDR3 protein. The sample has about 340,000 distinct CDR3 sequences; roughly 8.7% are singletons. The source material was PBMCs, sampled on the day of the first yellow fever vaccination. All receptors come from a man younger than 35 who received the YFV17D yellow fever vaccine. CDR3s include the opening cysteine and the closing phenylalanine or tryptophan. D genes are given only for firm matches. Clone size is not always given. Where it is, it says once, few, many or a class for expanded clones.

d_call | clone_size | j_call | v_call | cdr3_nt | cdr3_aa
TRBD2 | few | TRBJ2-7 | TRBV4-2 | TGTGCCAGCAGCCGTAGCGGGGGCGACTCCTACGAGCAGTACTTC | CASSRSGGDSYEQYF
TRBD2 | few | TRBJ2-3 | TRBV12-5 | TGTGCTAGTGGTTTGTCCCCGACGGGGCGGGGGACAGATACGCAGTATTTT | CASGLSPTGRGTDTQYF
TRBD2 | few | TRBJ2-1 | TRBV4-3 | TGCGCCAGCAGCCAAGATACGGGGGGGTCTTACAATGAGCAGTTCTTC | CASSQDTGGSYNEQFF
NA | few | TRBJ2-1 | TRBV5-8 | TGTGCCAGCAGCTTGGTGGCAACCAACTACAATGAGCAGTTCTTC | CASSLVATNYNEQFF
TRBD1 | NA | TRBJ1-5 | TRBV18 | TGTGCCAGCTCACCACCCGGGACAGTTAGTCAGCCCCAGCATTTT | CASSPPGTVSQPQHF
NA | few | TRBJ1-4 | TRBV7-2 | TGTGCCAGCAGCCCGACGCAAACAGCAGAAAAACTGTTTTTT | CASSPTQTAEKLFF
TRBD1 | few | TRBJ1-2 | TRBV10-3 | TGTGCCACCCACAGGGGATACTATGGCTACACCTTC | CATHRGYYGYTF
NA | few | TRBJ2-1 | TRBV7-9 | TGTGCCAGCAGCCCAGAGGGGCTAGCGAGCCCTGAGCAGTTCTTC | CASSPEGLASPEQFF
NA | NA | TRBJ2-2 | TRBV7-6 | TGTGCCAGCAGCTTAAACAGGGCGAACACCGGGGAGCTGTTTTTT | CASSLNRANTGELFF
NA | few | TRBJ2-3 | TRBV2 | TGTGCCAGCAGGGATGGACAGTACACAGATACGCAGTATTTT | CASRDGQYTDTQYF
TRBD1 | few | TRBJ1-1 | TRBV20-1 | TGCAGTGCTCGGACAGGGTTAGATGAAGCTTTCTTT | CSARTGLDEAFF
NA | NA | TRBJ1-1 | TRBV18 | TGTGCCAGCTCACCGAGAAATTCTATTGCTTTCTTT | CASSPRNSIAFF
NA | few | TRBJ2-1 | TRBV24-1 | TGTGCCACCAAAGGGAGGTCCTACAATGAGCAGTTCTTC | CATKGRSYNEQFF
NA | few | TRBJ1-1 | TRBV6-5 | TGTGCCAGCAGTTACTCGAAGAACTGGGAAGCTTTCTTT | CASSYSKNWEAFF
TRBD1 | many | TRBJ1-2 | TRBV5-1 | TGCGCCAGCAGCTGGGGGACAGATGGCTATGGCTACACCTTC | CASSWGTDGYGYTF
NA | many | TRBJ2-7 | TRBV12-3/TRBV12-4 | TGTGCCAGCAGTATTGGTGGGTCAAACTACGAGCAGTACTTC | CASSIGGSNYEQYF
NA | NA | TRBJ1-5 | TRBV18 | TGTGCCAGCTCACCATATCTAGCGAATAGCAATCAGCCCCAGCATTTT | CASSPYLANSNQPQHF
NA | many | TRBJ2-1 | TRBV7-6 | TGTGCCAGCAGCTTAGCGTCCCGGTATGATGAGCAGTTCTTC | CASSLASRYDEQFF
TRBD1 | NA | TRBJ1-2 | TRBV7-2 | TGTGCCAGCAGCTTAGCAGGGGGCGCTGGGAGCTATGGCTACACCTTC | CASSLAGGAGSYGYTF
NA | few | TRBJ2-5 | TRBV20-1 | TGCAGTGCTAGAGGACAGGCGGGGGAGACCCAGTACTTC | CSARGQAGETQYF
NA | NA | TRBJ2-5 | TRBV16 | TGTGCCAGCAGCCGACAATTCGACGGGGAGACCCAGTACTTC | CASSRQFDGETQYF
NA | many | TRBJ2-2 | TRBV5-1 | TGCGCCAGCAGTCTTGGAATCCGTTCCGAGGGGGAGCTGTTTTTT | CASSLGIRSEGELFF
NA | many | TRBJ2-2 | TRBV12-3/TRBV12-4 | TGTGCCAGCAGTTTAGGGGTCAGAACCGGGGAGCTGTTTTTT | CASSLGVRTGELFF
TRBD1 | NA | TRBJ1-4 | TRBV29-1 | TGCAGCGCCTCAGGACAGGGGGGCGAAAAACTGTTTTTT | CSASGQGGEKLFF
NA | NA | TRBJ2-1 | TRBV2 | TGTGCCAGCAGTGATAGTGGTCGTCCCGCGGCCTCCTACAATGAGCAGTTCTTC | CASSDSGRPAASYNEQFF
TRBD1 | NA | TRBJ2-2 | TRBV7-9 | TGTGCCAGCAGCCGGACAGGCCAAGCCAGAGGGGAGCTGTTTTTT | CASSRTGQARGELFF
NA | many | TRBJ2-1 | TRBV20-1 | TGCAGTGCTCATACCGCCGCCCGAGGGCGAAGCTCCTACAATGAGCAGTTCTTC | CSAHTAARGRSSYNEQFF
NA | few | TRBJ1-5 | TRBV24-1 | TGTGCCACCAGTGTCCGTAGCAGAAATCAGCCCCAGCATTTT | CATSVRSRNQPQHF
NA | many | TRBJ2-2 | TRBV12-3/TRBV12-4 | TGTGCCAGCACACCTTTCGGGTTCCCGGTCGCGAACACCGGGGAGCTGTTTTTT | CASTPFGFPVANTGELFF
NA | NA | TRBJ2-3 | TRBV2 | TGTGCCAGCAGTGGAAGGGGGGGCGGGACAGATACGCAGTATTTT | CASSGRGGGTDTQYF
TRBD2 | NA | TRBJ2-7 | TRBV6-1 | TGTGCCAGCAGCACCGGGGGGGCTGGATCCTACGAGCAGTACTTC | CASSTGGAGSYEQYF
NA | many | TRBJ2-5 | TRBV5-1 | TGCGCCAGCTCATACGGGTCCCGGGAGACCCAGTACTTC | CASSYGSRETQYF
TRBD1 | few | TRBJ2-7 | TRBV18 | TGTGCCAGCTCAGCTGGGACAGCAAAATACGAGCAGTACTTC | CASSAGTAKYEQYF
NA | NA | TRBJ2-3 | TRBV7-3 | TGTGCCAGCGGAAAGGGGAATACAGATACGCAGTATTTT | CASGKGNTDTQYF
NA | few | TRBJ2-3 | TRBV19 | TGTGCCAGTAGTATAGAGCTACTCACAGATACGCAGTATTTT | CASSIELLTDTQYF
NA | NA | TRBJ1-1 | TRBV27 | TGTGCCAGCAGTTTAATAAAAGGGGTCACTGAAGCTTTCTTT | CASSLIKGVTEAFF
NA | few | TRBJ1-5 | TRBV4-2 | TGTGCCAGCAGCCAAGAGACGGGGAAACGGCCCCAGCATTTT | CASSQETGKRPQHF
NA | NA | TRBJ2-3 | TRBV16 | TGTGCCAGCACCACCAGCACGAGAGGCACAGATACGCAGTATTTT | CASTTSTRGTDTQYF
NA | few | TRBJ2-7 | TRBV20-1 | TGCAGTGTCCCGGACGGCTCCTACGAGCAGTACTTC | CSVPDGSYEQYF